These T cell receptor beta chains were read from a single sample in a study of CD8 T cells in ankylosing spondylitis. Each CDR3 protein is one row after TCRdb ran MiXCR on the 5' RACE reads. In the table there are 100,000 to 150,000 distinct CDR3 sequences, roughly 17% of which are singletons. Sequencing was done on a sample of blood, either unsorted or a sorted T cell fraction (not recorded which). The source is a male donor with ankylosing spondylitis. CDR3s include the opening cysteine and the closing phenylalanine or tryptophan. The D gene is left open where the match is weak. Expanded clones are given a class, and other clones once, few, many or no size at all.

TRBD2	TRBJ2-1	many	TRBV12-3/TRBV12-4	CASSLVAGGNEQFF	TGTGCCAGCAGTCTCGTCGCGGGAGGAAATGAGCAGTTCTTC
-	TRBJ2-2	-	TRBV9	CASSVATRDPNTGELFF	TGTGCCAGCAGCGTAGCTACGAGGGACCCGAACACCGGGGAGCTGTTTTTT
TRBD2	TRBJ2-7	few	TRBV6-2/TRBV6-3	CASSYSIVGGPFEQYF	TGTGCCAGCAGTTACTCGATCGTGGGAGGGCCTTTTGAGCAGTACTTC
-	TRBJ1-2	-	TRBV7-9	CASSLGVGGYTF	TGTGCCAGCAGCTTAGGAGTCGGAGGGTACACCTTC
TRBD1	TRBJ2-7	many	TRBV29-1	CSVEIWDRVYEQYF	TGCAGCGTTGAAATTTGGGACAGGGTGTACGAGCAGTACTTC
TRBD1	TRBJ2-3	many	TRBV12-3/TRBV12-4	CASSLTGPDTQYF	TGTGCCAGCAGCTTGACAGGGCCAGATACGCAGTATTTT
-	TRBJ2-3	-	TRBV6-5	CASSYSSGGDTQYF	TGTGCCAGCAGTTACTCTTCCGGGGGAGATACGCAGTATTTT
-	TRBJ1-1	-	TRBV7-3	CASSTIQGWTEAFF	TGTGCCAGCAGCACCATCCAGGGTTGGACTGAAGCTTTCTTT
TRBD2	TRBJ2-7	few	TRBV11-2	CASSRRGDYGSLFEQYF	TGTGCCAGCTCGAGAAGAGGGGACTATGGGTCCTTATTCGAGCAGTACTTC
-	TRBJ2-5	-	TRBV27	CASSLLGPQETQYF	TGTGCCAGCAGTTTGTTAGGACCCCAAGAGACCCAGTACTTC
TRBD2	TRBJ2-3	-	TRBV27	CASWGGADTQYF	TGTGCCAGCTGGGGGGGGGCAGATACGCAGTATTTT
TRBD2	TRBJ2-1	-	TRBV12-3/TRBV12-4	CASSLPSGRAYNEQFF	TGTGCCAGCAGCCTCCCTAGCGGGAGGGCCTACAATGAGCAGTTCTTC
TRBD2	TRBJ2-5	many	TRBV10-3	CAISPGTSGETQYF	TGTGCCATCAGCCCGGGGACTAGCGGAGAGACCCAGTACTTC
TRBD2	TRBJ2-1	-	TRBV3-1	CASSQGSGAGGWYNEQFF	TGTGCCAGCAGCCAAGGAAGCGGAGCGGGAGGGTGGTACAATGAGCAGTTCTTC
-	TRBJ2-1	many	TRBV9	CASSVAGTGDEQFF	TGTGCCAGCAGCGTAGCGGGAACCGGCGATGAGCAGTTCTTC
-	TRBJ2-1	few	TRBV21-1	CASSKQRWADQYNEQFF	TGTGCCAGCAGCAAACAGAGGTGGGCGGATCAGTACAATGAGCAGTTCTTC
TRBD1	TRBJ2-7	few	TRBV10-3	CAISAGQGLDEQYF	TGTGCCATCAGTGCCGGACAGGGATTGGACGAGCAGTACTTC
-	TRBJ2-1	-	TRBV27	CASSLTTTHNEQFF	TGTGCCAGCAGTTTGACTACCACCCACAATGAGCAGTTCTTC
-	TRBJ2-1	-	TRBV5-6	CASSFGARGYEQFF	TGTGCCAGCAGCTTTGGGGCCCGGGGGTATGAGCAGTTCTTC
TRBD1	TRBJ1-5	few	TRBV30	CAWSLMGQVDQPQHF	TGTGCCTGGAGTCTAATGGGACAGGTGGACCAGCCCCAGCATTTT
-	TRBJ2-2	-	TRBV9	CASSVRGGREELFF	TGTGCCAGCAGCGTCAGAGGAGGGCGGGAGGAGCTGTTTTTT
-	TRBJ2-5	-	TRBV27	CASSLSVGETQYF	TGTGCCAGCAGTTTGTCCGTCGGGGAGACCCAGTACTTC
TRBD2	TRBJ2-1	-	TRBV2	CATLAWGAGGPPDNEQFF	TGTGCCACCCTCGCGTGGGGAGCGGGAGGGCCCCCCGACAATGAGCAGTTCTTC
TRBD1	TRBJ2-5	-	TRBV4-1	CASSYSSGTGRANGETQYF	TGCGCCAGCAGCTACTCTTCCGGGACAGGGAGGGCGAATGGAGAGACCCAGTACTTC
-	TRBJ2-1	-	TRBV6-2/TRBV6-3	CASSLQGTGVDEQFF	TGTGCCAGCAGTCTACAGGGGACTGGGGTAGATGAGCAGTTCTTC
TRBD2	TRBJ2-1	few	TRBV28	CASSIGLGPRSKQFF	TGTGCCAGCAGTATCGGACTAGGGCCCAGGAGCAAGCAGTTCTTC
TRBD1	TRBJ2-1	-	TRBV20-1	CSPTNRDRWRVHEQFF	TGCAGTCCAACAAACCGGGACAGGTGGAGGGTACATGAGCAGTTCTTC
-	TRBJ2-1	-	TRBV9	CASSVFPSASSYNEQFF	TGTGCCAGCAGCGTCTTTCCTAGCGCGAGCTCCTACAATGAGCAGTTCTTC
TRBD2	TRBJ2-7	-	TRBV27	CASSGRGLATHEQYF	TGTGCCAGCAGTGGGCGGGGACTAGCAACCCACGAGCAGTACTTC
-	TRBJ2-7	-	TRBV6-2/TRBV6-3	CASTPHGSSYEQYF	TGTGCCAGCACCCCTCACGGCAGCTCCTACGAGCAGTACTTC
-	TRBJ1-1	few	TRBV4-1	CASSQVQLSWAFF	TGCGCCAGCAGCCAAGTACAGTTGTCATGGGCTTTCTTT
-	TRBJ1-1	few	TRBV4-1	CASSPPRTVNTEAFF	TGCGCCAGCAGCCCTCCCCGGACGGTGAACACTGAAGCTTTCTTT
TRBD2	TRBJ2-1	many	TRBV6-2/TRBV6-3	CASSYVRTSGINEQFF	TGTGCCAGCAGTTACGTCAGGACTAGCGGGATAAATGAGCAGTTCTTC
-	TRBJ1-2	few	TRBV25-1	CASSGGGPGYGYTF	TGTGCCAGCAGCGGCGGGGGGCCGGGCTATGGCTACACCTTC
-	TRBJ1-1	-	TRBV20-1	CSARWTGAEAFF	TGCAGTGCTAGATGGACGGGAGCTGAAGCTTTCTTT
-	TRBJ1-3	-	TRBV20-1	CSARGLFSGNTIYF	TGCAGTGCTAGAGGACTATTCTCTGGAAACACCATATATTTT
-	TRBJ2-5	few	TRBV12-3/TRBV12-4	CASSFGESPYF	TGTGCCAGCAGTTTTGGGGAGTCACCATACTTC
TRBD2	TRBJ2-7	few	TRBV7-8	CASSRLGGRLGEQYF	TGTGCCAGCAGCCGACTCGGCGGGAGACTCGGCGAGCAGTACTTC
-	TRBJ2-4	many	TRBV5-1	CASSLAENKNIQYF	TGCGCCAGCAGCTTAGCGGAAAACAAAAACATTCAGTACTTC
-	TRBJ2-1	few	TRBV5-1	CASSTLGSIYNEQFF	TGCGCCAGCAGCACCCTGGGCTCGATCTACAATGAGCAGTTCTTC
TRBD1	TRBJ2-2	-	TRBV4-1	CASSHTNRGTGELFF	TGCGCCAGCAGCCATACTAACAGGGGGACCGGGGAGCTGTTTTTT
TRBD1	TRBJ1-5	many	TRBV29-1	CSVGIRGAVGEPQHF	TGCAGCGTTGGCATCAGGGGGGCAGTAGGCGAGCCCCAGCATTTT
-	TRBJ2-5	few	TRBV7-6	CASSFDLALQETQYF	TGTGCCAGCAGCTTTGACCTAGCGCTGCAAGAGACCCAGTACTTC
-	TRBJ2-3	-	TRBV10-2	CASGGDTQYF	TGCGCCAGCGGAGGAGATACGCAGTATTTT
TRBD2	TRBJ2-5	-	TRBV27	CASSLAGGGLTETQYF	TGTGCCAGCAGTTTAGCGGGAGGGGGACTCACAGAGACCCAGTACTTC
-	TRBJ2-1	few	TRBV4-3	CASSQARGQYNEQFF	TGCGCCAGCAGCCAAGCCAGGGGTCAGTACAATGAGCAGTTCTTC
TRBD2	TRBJ2-1	few	TRBV11-2	CASSPGTSGLNEQFF	TGTGCCAGCAGCCCCGGGACTAGCGGTCTCAATGAGCAGTTCTTC
TRBD1	TRBJ2-1	-	TRBV29-1	CSGRGRGLNEQFF	TGCAGCGGCCGGGGCAGGGGGCTCAATGAGCAGTTCTTC
TRBD1	TRBJ2-5	-	TRBV4-2	CASSQNPPPQGAQETQYF	TGTGCCAGCAGCCAAAATCCTCCACCCCAGGGGGCACAAGAGACCCAGTACTTC
-	TRBJ2-7	few	TRBV29-1	CSVEEGTRSYEQYF	TGCAGCGTTGAGGAGGGTACGAGGTCCTACGAGCAGTACTTC
TRBD2	TRBJ2-7	many	TRBV7-9	CASSLLAGGPYEQYF	TGTGCCAGCAGCTTACTAGCGGGAGGGCCCTACGAGCAGTACTTC
-	TRBJ1-5	-	TRBV5-6	CASSLAGRAADQPQHF	TGTGCCAGCAGCTTGGCGGGTAGGGCGGCCGATCAGCCCCAGCATTTT
-	TRBJ1-3	few	TRBV9	CASTWGATSGNTIYF	TGTGCCAGCACGTGGGGGGCGACCTCTGGAAACACCATATATTTT
-	TRBJ2-1	-	TRBV3-1	CASSQFIVRTGSYNEQFF	TGTGCCAGCAGCCAATTTATTGTCAGGACCGGATCCTACAATGAGCAGTTCTTC
-	TRBJ2-1	few	TRBV27	CASSPYGGYNEQFF	TGTGCCAGCAGTCCTTACGGGGGCTACAATGAGCAGTTCTTC
TRBD1	TRBJ2-5	-	TRBV7-9	CASSLALDRDETQYF	TGTGCCAGCAGCTTAGCGCTGGACAGGGACGAGACCCAGTACTTC
TRBD2	TRBJ2-1	-	TRBV27	CASSSIPYLAGGFHEQFF	TGTGCCAGCAGTTCCATACCTTACTTAGCGGGAGGGTTTCATGAGCAGTTCTTC
-	TRBJ2-7	many	TRBV7-2	CASSLWDGLYSYEQYF	TGTGCCAGCAGCTTATGGGACGGGCTATACTCCTACGAGCAGTACTTC
-	TRBJ1-1	-	TRBV27	CASSRGNEAFF	TGTGCCAGCAGTCGGGGCAATGAAGCTTTCTTT